Below are 2 T cell receptor beta chains sequenced from a single sample in a study of cytomegalovirus exposure and HLA in healthy donors. Primers included in the PCR were 60 Vbeta and 13 Jbeta primers. The assay was immunoSEQ multiplex PCR, and TCRdb's table has in-frame clones only and misses some. The data contain under 150,000 clones, about 61% of them singletons. Sequencing was performed on PBMCs. The receptors originated from a middle-aged woman in good health and CMV-seronegative.

The chain carries TRBV28 and TRBJ1-5; no definite D call. The CDR3 runs to 16 residues. Per the germline V gene, CDR1 is MDHEN and CDR2 is SYDVKM. V was shortened by 1 base and J by 2 bases, with 12 bases between the two germline ends. The CDR3 region has the DNA TGTGCCAGCAGTTTATTGGGGAGGGTGGGCAATCAGCCCCAGCATTTT. Encoded protein: CASSLLGRVGNQPQHF.

The gene calls are TRBV19 and TRBJ2-1; TRBD2 matches at 7 bases. J lost 3 bases, V lost 3 bases, and 5 bases had no gene match. Per the germline V gene, CDR1 is LNHDA and CDR2 is SQIVND (reference sequence). CDR3 length equals 15 residues. The CDR3 is CASSIGGIRYNEQFF. CDR3 DNA sequence: TGTGCCAGTAGTATCGGGGGGATCCGCTACAATGAGCAGTTCTTC. Full variable domain (outside the CDR3, taken from reference TRBV19 and TRBJ2-1): DGGITQSPKYLFRKEGQNVTLSCEQNLNHDAMYWYRQDPGQGLRLIYYSQIVNDFQKGDIAEGYSVSREKKESFPLTVTSAQKNPTAFYLCASSIGGIRYNEQFFGPGTRLTVL.